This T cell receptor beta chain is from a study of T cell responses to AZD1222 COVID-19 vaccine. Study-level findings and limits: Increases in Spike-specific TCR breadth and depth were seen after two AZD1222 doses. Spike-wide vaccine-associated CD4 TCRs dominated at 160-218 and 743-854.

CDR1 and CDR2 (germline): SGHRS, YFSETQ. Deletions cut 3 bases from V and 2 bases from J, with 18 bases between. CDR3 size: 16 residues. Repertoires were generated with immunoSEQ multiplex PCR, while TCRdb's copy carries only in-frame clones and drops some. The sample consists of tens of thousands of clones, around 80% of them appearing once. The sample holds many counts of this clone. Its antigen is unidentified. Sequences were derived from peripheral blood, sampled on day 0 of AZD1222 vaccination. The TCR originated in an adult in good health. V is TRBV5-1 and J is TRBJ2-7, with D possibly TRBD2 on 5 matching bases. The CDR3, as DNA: TGCGCCAGCAGCTCCATTCCCTGGGAGCCACCCTACGAGCAGTACTTC. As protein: CASSSIPWEPPYEQYF.